The sequence of this T cell receptor beta chain was determined in a study of control samples from healthy donors and cancer patients. The assay was immunoSEQ multiplex PCR, and TCRdb's table has in-frame clones only and misses some. The table shows around 170,000 clones, with around 88% occurring only once. Per germline, CDR1 MNHNS and CDR2 SASEGT. The CDR3 runs to 17 residues. V gave up 2 bases and J gave up 2 bases, with 17 bases separating them. The V gene is TRBV6-1, the J gene TRBJ2-3; D uncertain. The receptor comes from a woman aged 25 to 39 in good health. The sequencing input was blood. The DNA of the CDR3 is TGTGCCAGCAGTGAAAGGCTCCTATTTACTTCCACAGATACGCAGTATTTT. Its translation is CASSERLLFTSTDTQYF.